The 16 T cell receptor beta chains below come from one sample, sequenced in a study of CD4+ T cells in melanoma. Repertoires were generated with immunoSEQ multiplex PCR, while TCRdb's copy carries only in-frame clones and drops some. The sample has around 9,500 clones; 70% to 80% are singletons. The sequenced sample consisted of tumor tissue. The receptors here all came from a human donor with melanoma.

The rearrangement joins TRBV19 to TRBJ1-3; no clear D. This CDR3 is built from 14 residues. The germline V and J ends were trimmed by 6 bases and 0 bases, with 9 bases remaining between them. Germline CDR1 and CDR2: LNHDA and SQIVND (reference sequence). CDR3 amino acids: CASSFGDSGNTIYF. The CDR3 DNA is TGTGCCAGTAGCTTCGGGGACTCTGGAAACACCATATATTTT.

The chain combines TRBV27 with TRBJ1-6, with D maybe TRBD1 (5 bases). The CDR3 loop spans 14 amino acids. Germline V gives CDR1 MNHEY, CDR2 SMNVEV (reference sequence). The ends were cut back, 7 bases at V and 9 bases at J, with 16 bases in the middle. The CDR3 spells CASTTGDLLSPLHF. DNA of the CDR3: TGTGCCAGCACGACTGGGGACCTACTTTCACCCCTCCACTTT.

In its sample, this clone was seen a few times. The chain employs TRBV5-4 and TRBJ2-7, with a tentative D call TRBD1 (5 bases). CDR1 and CDR2 (germline): SGHNT, YYREEE (reference sequence). The CDR3 has 13 residues. V dropped 2 bases and J dropped 1 base, with 7 bases sitting between them. The CDR3 bases are TGTGCCAGCAGCTTCCCAGGGTCCTACGAGCAGTACTTC. Translation: CASSFPGSYEQYF.

The chain recombines TRBV7-3 with TRBJ2-5; no clear D. Looked up from germline, CDR1 is SGHTA and CDR2 is FQGTGA. The CDR3 is made up of 15 amino acids. V gave up 2 bases and J gave up 1 base, with 11 bases separating them. The CDR3 reads CASSLAGRGQETQYF. Written as DNA, the CDR3 is TGTGCCAGCAGCTTAGCAGGCAGAGGCCAAGAGACCCAGTACTTC.

The CDR3 sequence: CASTPGGPVTQYF. In DNA, the CDR3 is TGTGCCAGCACCCCGGGGGGGCCGGTGACCCAGTACTTC. The gene calls are TRBV11-2 and TRBJ2-5; TRBD2 matches 8 bases. The J segment lost 7 bases and the V segment lost 7 bases, leaving 8 bases of the junction unmatched. CDR3 length: 13 residues. Germline V gene sequence: CDR1 SGHAT, CDR2 FQNNGV.

The V gene is TRBV18, the J gene TRBJ1-4; TRBD1 matches at 9 bases. The junction had 9 bases not matched to a gene; V was cut back by 5 bases and J by 5 bases. Germline CDR1 is KGHSH and CDR2 is LQKENI. The CDR3 totals 16 residues. The CDR3 region has the DNA TGTGCCAGCTCATCGAATTACGGGACAGGGAATGAAAAACTGTTTTTT. It yields the protein CASSSNYGTGNEKLFF.

With respect to this clone: The same CDR3 also results from other DNA sequences found in this sample. The chain has TRBV29-1 and TRBJ2-3; no clear D. The CDR3 consists of 13 residues. Germline V gene sequence: CDR1 SQVTM, CDR2 ANQGSEA. Trimming stripped 2 bases from V and 0 bases from J, with 6 bases between. DNA of the CDR3: TGCAGCGTTGAACCTCCCAGCACAGATACGCAGTATTTT. Residues: CSVEPPSTDTQYF.

This sequence joins TRBV6-6 and TRBJ2-7; D ambiguous. V was pared by 6 bases and J by 6 bases, with 15 bases between. There are 13 residues in the CDR3. Per germline, CDR1 MNHNY and CDR2 SVGAGI (reference sequence). CDR3 coding DNA: TGTGCCAGCAGCCCCACAGTCCCCCGCGAGCAGTACTTC. It specifies CASSPTVPREQYF.

The genes are TRBV5-1 and TRBJ1-4; D might be TRBD1 (5 bases). Germline CDR1 and CDR2: SGHRS and YFSETQ. This CDR3 has 16 amino acids. V was pared by 7 bases and J by 0 bases, with 16 bases between. The CDR3 sequence: CASSRAGAATNEKLFF. The CDR3, as DNA: TGCGCCAGCTCCCGAGCCGGGGCCGCAACTAATGAAAAACTGTTTTTT.

The rearrangement links TRBV29-1 to TRBJ2-3; 7 positions match TRBD1. The CDR3 is 14 residues long. CDR1 is SQVTM and CDR2 is ANQGSEA in the germline V gene. V dropped 4 bases and J dropped 4; count of bases not matched to a gene: 8. CDR3 nucleotide sequence: TGCAGCGTTGTGGCAGGGGGAAGGGCAGATACGCAGTATTTT. Residues: CSVVAGGRADTQYF.

The rearrangement uses TRBV11-2 and TRBJ1-1; 9 bases are shared with TRBD1. CDR1 SGHAT and CDR2 FQNNGV come from the germline V gene. V dropped 5 bases and J dropped 5; count of bases not matched to a gene: 15. The CDR3 totals 17 residues. CDR3 sequence: CASSPGQGERKKTEAFF. CDR3 coding DNA: TGTGCCAGCAGCCCGGGACAGGGCGAAAGGAAGAAAACTGAAGCTTTCTTT.

This chain uses TRBV27 with TRBJ2-1; D unresolved. Trimming pared 5 bases from V and 5 bases from J, leaving 16 bases between. Per the germline V gene, CDR1 is MNHEY and CDR2 is SMNVEV (reference sequence). The CDR3 sequence is 15 residues long. CDR3 region: CASSRSSWANNEQFF. The CDR3 DNA reads TGTGCCAGCAGTCGATCGAGTTGGGCCAACAATGAGCAGTTCTTC.

The CDR3, as DNA: TGCAGCGTTGAATCGGCTAGCGAGGACCCACAAGAGACCCAGTACTTC. The encoded protein is CSVESASEDPQETQYF. The chain is built from TRBV29-1 and TRBJ2-5, with D possibly being TRBD2 (6 bases). The length of the CDR3 is 16 residues. Looked up from germline, CDR1 is SQVTM and CDR2 is ANQGSEA. V was clipped by 2 bases and J by 2 bases, with 18 bases between them.

V gene TRBV5-1 combines with J gene TRBJ2-5, with D hard to call. CDR3 length: 14 amino acids. Germline lookup yields CDR1 SGHRS and CDR2 YFSETQ. The V and J ends lost 0 bases and 5 bases respectively, with 11 bases between them. DNA for the CDR3: TGCGCCAGCAGCTTGGATCTCAACGGGGAGACCCAGTACTTC. This gives the protein CASSLDLNGETQYF.

This chain joins TRBV14 and TRBJ1-2, with TRBD1 as a possible D gene (6 bases). Between the trimmed V and J ends, which lost 4 bases and 7 bases, there was a span of 19 bases. Germline values: CDR1 SGHDN, CDR2 FVKESK. This CDR3 comprises 15 residues. CDR3 region: CASSLDTGYRAGYTF. The CDR3 coding sequence is TGTGCCAGCAGCCTGGATACAGGGTATCGGGCTGGCTACACCTTC.

V is TRBV11-3 and J is TRBJ2-2, with a weak D call TRBD1 (7 bases). Germline V CDR1 and CDR2: SGHNT, YENEEA. V lost 5 bases and J 4 bases, leaving 17 bases between the germline ends. The CDR3 sequence is 16 residues long. The CDR3 is CASSLGGQSLTGELFF. In DNA, the CDR3 is TGTGCCAGCAGCCTGGGGGGACAGAGCCTCACCGGGGAGCTGTTTTTT.